The sample holds many counts of the clone carrying this TCR beta chain. This sample is drawn from a study of T cell repertoires in cytomegalovirus infection. This CDR3 region has 15 residues. Germline CDR1 is MNHEY and CDR2 is SVGEGT. Between the trimmed V and J ends, which lost 8 bases and 0 bases, there was a span of 16 bases. From the reads, TCRdb called clonotypes with MiXCR, one entry per CDR3 protein. The sample holds about 310,000 distinct CDR3 sequences; 15% to 20% are singletons and the top ten take about 12%. The receptor's source is a human donor in good health (CMV status not recorded). Some clones in this sample may be carry-over from other donors' samples. What was sequenced was PBMCs. The chain has TRBV6-2 or TRBV6-3 and TRBJ1-2; a weak D match, TRBD1 (5 bases). DNA of the CDR3: TGTGCCAGCGGGGACGGACCTTATTCTAACTATGGCTACACCTTC. Translation: CASGDGPYSNYGYTF.